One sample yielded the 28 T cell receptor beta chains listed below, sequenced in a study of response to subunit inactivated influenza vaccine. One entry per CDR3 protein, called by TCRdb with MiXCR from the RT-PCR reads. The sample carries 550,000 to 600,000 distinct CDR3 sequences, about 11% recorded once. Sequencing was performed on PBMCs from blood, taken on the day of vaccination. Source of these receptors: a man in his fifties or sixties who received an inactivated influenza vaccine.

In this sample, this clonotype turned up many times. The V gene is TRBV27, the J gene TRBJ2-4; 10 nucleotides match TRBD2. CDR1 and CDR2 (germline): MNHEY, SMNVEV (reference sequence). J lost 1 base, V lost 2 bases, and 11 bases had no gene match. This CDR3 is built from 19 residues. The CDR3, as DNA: TGTGCCAGCAGTTTACTAGCGGGGGACGTTGCGGGGGCCAAAAACATTCAGTACTTC. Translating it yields CASSLLAGDVAGAKNIQYF.

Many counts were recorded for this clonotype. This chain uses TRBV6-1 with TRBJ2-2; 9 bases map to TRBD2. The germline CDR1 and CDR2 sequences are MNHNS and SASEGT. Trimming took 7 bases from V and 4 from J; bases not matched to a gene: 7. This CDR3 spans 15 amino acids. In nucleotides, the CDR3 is TGTGCCAGCAAAGGGACTAGCCTCAGCACCGGGGAGCTGTTTTTT. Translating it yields CASKGTSLSTGELFF.

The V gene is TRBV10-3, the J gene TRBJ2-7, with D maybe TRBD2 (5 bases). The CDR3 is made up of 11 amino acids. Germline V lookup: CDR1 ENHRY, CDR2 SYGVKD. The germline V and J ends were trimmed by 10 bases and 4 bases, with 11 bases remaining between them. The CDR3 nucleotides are TGTGCCACCCGGGGATGGTACGAGCAGTACTTC. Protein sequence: CATRGWYEQYF.

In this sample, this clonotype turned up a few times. The CDR3 DNA reads as TGTGCCAGCACTCACGAGGGGGACCGGGACACTGAAGCTTTCTTT. Residues: CASTHEGDRDTEAFF. The chain couples TRBV6-1 to TRBJ1-1; D is perhaps TRBD1 (6 bases). Between the trimmed V and J ends, which lost 7 bases and 3 bases, there was a span of 18 bases. CDR1 and CDR2 from the germline V gene are MNHNS and SASEGT. The CDR3 runs to 15 residues.

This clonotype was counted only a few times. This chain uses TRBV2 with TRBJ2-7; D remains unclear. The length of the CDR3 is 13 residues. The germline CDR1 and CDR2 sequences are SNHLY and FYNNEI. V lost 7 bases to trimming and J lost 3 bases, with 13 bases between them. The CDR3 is CASILWGNYEQYF. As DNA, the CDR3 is TGTGCCAGCATCCTTTGGGGAAACTACGAGCAGTACTTC.

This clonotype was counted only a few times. The CDR3 nucleotides read TGTGCCAGCAGCGCGACAGGGGCGGGGACCGGGGAGCTGTTTTTT. It yields the protein CASSATGAGTGELFF. This rearrangement joins TRBV5-8 to TRBJ2-2, with 8 bases that match TRBD1. J was trimmed by 5 bases and V by 4 bases; bases with no gene match: 7. Germline lookup yields CDR1 SGHTS and CDR2 YDEGEE. This CDR3 spans 15 amino acids.

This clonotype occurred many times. CDR3 protein: CASSHGTSAAYEQYF. In nucleotides, the CDR3 is TGCGCCAGCAGCCATGGGACTAGCGCCGCCTACGAGCAGTACTTC. This chain uses TRBV4-3 with TRBJ2-7; 10 nucleotides align to TRBD2. CDR1 and CDR2 from the germline V gene are LGHNA and YSLEER. There are 15 residues in the CDR3. The J segment lost 2 bases and the V segment lost 3 bases, leaving 4 bases of the junction unmatched.

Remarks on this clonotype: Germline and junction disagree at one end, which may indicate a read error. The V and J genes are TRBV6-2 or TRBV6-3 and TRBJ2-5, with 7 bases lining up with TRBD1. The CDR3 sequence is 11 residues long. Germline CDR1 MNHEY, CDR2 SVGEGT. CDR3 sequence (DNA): TGTGCCAGCAGTCAGGACAGGACCAAGTACTTC. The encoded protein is CASSQDRTKYF.

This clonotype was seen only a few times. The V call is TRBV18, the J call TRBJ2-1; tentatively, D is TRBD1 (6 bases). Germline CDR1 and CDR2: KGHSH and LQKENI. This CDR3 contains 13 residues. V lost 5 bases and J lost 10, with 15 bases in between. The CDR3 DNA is TGTGCCAGCTCAGAAATATCCGGGACAGAGCAGTTCTTC. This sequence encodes CASSEISGTEQFF. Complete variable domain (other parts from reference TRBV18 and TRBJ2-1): NAGVMQNPRHLVRRRGQEARLRCSPMKGHSHVYWYRQLPEEGLKFMVYLQKENIIDESGMPKERFSAEFPKEGPSILRIQQVVRGDSAAYFCASSEISGTEQFFGPGTRLTVL.

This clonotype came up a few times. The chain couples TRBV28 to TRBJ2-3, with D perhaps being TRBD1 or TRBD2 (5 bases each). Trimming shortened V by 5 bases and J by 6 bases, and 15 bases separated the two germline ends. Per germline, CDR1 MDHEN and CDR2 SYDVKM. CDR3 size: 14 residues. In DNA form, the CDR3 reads TGTGCCAGCAGTCCCTGGGACGACCCGGATACGCAGTATTTT. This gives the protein CASSPWDDPDTQYF.

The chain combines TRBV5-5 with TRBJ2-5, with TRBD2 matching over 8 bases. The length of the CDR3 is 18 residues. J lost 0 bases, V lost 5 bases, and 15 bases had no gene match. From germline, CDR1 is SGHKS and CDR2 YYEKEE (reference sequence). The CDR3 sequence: CASSPGTRVHQYQETQYF. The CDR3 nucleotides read TGTGCCAGCAGTCCCGGGACTAGGGTCCACCAGTACCAAGAGACCCAGTACTTC.

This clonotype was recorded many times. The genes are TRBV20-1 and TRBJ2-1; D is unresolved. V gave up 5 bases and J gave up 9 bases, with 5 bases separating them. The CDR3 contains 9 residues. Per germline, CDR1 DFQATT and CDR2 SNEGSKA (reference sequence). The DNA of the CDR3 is TGCAGTGCTGGGGTTGAGCAGTTCTTC. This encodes CSAGVEQFF.

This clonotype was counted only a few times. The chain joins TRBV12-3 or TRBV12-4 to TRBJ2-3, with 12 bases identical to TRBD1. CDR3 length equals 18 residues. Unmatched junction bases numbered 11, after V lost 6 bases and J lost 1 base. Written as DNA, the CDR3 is TGTGCCAGCAGCGCGCTCCCGGGACAGGGGGCGGGCACAGATACGCAGTATTTT. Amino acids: CASSALPGQGAGTDTQYF.

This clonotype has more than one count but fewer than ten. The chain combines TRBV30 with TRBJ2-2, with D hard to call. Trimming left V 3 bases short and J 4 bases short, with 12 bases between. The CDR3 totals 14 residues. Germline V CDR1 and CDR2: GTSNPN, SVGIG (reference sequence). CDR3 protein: CAWSLDHFTGELFF. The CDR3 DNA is TGTGCCTGGAGCCTAGACCATTTCACCGGGGAGCTGTTTTTT.

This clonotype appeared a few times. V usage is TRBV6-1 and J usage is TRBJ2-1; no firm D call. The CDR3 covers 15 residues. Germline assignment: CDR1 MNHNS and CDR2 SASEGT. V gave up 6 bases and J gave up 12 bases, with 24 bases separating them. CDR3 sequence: CASRTITRVQSRQFF. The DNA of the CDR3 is TGTGCCAGCAGAACCATTACCCGGGTCCAAAGTCGGCAGTTCTTC.

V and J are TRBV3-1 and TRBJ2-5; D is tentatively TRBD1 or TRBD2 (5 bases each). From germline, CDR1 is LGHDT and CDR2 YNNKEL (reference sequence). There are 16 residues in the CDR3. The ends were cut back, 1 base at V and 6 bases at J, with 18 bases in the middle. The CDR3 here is CASSQVTEGSRQTQYF. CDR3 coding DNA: TGTGCCAGCAGCCAAGTAACAGAGGGGAGCCGGCAGACCCAGTACTTC.

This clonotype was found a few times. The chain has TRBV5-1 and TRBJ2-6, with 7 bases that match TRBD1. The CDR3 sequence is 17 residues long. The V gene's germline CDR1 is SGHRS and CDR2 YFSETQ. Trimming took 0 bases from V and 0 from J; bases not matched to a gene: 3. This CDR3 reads CASSLEAGGSGANVLTF. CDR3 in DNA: TGCGCCAGCAGCTTGGAAGCAGGGGGCTCTGGGGCCAACGTCCTGACTTTC.

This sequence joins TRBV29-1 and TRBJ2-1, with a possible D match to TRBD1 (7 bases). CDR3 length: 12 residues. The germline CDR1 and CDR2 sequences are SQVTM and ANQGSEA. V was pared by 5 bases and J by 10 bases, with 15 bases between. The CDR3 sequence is CSVLWDSGEQFF. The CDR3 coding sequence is TGCAGCGTTCTGTGGGACAGCGGGGAGCAGTTCTTC.

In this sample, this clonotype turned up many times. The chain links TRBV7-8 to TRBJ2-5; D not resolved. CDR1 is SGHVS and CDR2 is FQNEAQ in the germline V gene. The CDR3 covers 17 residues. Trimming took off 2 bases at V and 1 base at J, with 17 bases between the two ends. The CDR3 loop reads CASSLTKKLVLQETQYF. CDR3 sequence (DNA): TGTGCCAGCAGCTTAACAAAGAAACTCGTCCTCCAAGAGACCCAGTACTTC.

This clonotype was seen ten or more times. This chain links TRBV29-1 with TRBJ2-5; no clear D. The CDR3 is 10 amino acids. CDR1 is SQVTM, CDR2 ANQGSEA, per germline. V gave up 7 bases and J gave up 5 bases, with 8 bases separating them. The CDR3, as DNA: TGCAGCGCCCTCGTTGAGACCCAGTACTTC. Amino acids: CSALVETQYF.

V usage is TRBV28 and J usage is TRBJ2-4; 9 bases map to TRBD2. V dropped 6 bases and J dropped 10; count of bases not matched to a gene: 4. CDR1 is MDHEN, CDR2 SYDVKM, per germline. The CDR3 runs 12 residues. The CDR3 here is CASSSGLAIQYF. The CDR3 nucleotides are TGTGCCAGCAGCTCGGGACTAGCTATTCAGTACTTC.

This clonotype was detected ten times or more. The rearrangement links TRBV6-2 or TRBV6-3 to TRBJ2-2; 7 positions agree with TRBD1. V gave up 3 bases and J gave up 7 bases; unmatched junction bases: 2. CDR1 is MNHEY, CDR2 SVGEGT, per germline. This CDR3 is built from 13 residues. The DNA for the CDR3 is TGTGCCAGCAGTTATGGGACAGTCGGGGAGCTGTTTTTT. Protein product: CASSYGTVGELFF.

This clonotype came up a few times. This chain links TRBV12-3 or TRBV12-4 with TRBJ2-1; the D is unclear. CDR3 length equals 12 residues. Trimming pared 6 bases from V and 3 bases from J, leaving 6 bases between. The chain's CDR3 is CASRYNYNEQFF. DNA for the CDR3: TGTGCCAGCAGGTACAACTACAATGAGCAGTTCTTC.

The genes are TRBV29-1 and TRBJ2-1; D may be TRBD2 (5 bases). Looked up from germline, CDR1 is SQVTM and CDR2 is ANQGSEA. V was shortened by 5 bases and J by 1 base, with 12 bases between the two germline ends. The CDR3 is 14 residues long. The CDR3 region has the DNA TGCAGCGTTCCCGACTACCTTTCCTACAATGAGCAGTTCTTC. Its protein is CSVPDYLSYNEQFF.

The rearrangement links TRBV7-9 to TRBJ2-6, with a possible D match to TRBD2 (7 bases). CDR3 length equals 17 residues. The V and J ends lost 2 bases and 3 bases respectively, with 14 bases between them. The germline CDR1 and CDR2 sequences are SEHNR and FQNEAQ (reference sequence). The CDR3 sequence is CASSLFGGRVGANVLTF. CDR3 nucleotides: TGTGCCAGCAGCTTATTCGGGGGGCGCGTTGGGGCCAACGTCCTGACTTTC.

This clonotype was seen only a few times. DNA for the CDR3: TGTGCCAGCAGTTTCATCCGGACAGGCCTCACAGATACGCAGTATTTT. It specifies CASSFIRTGLTDTQYF. J is TRBJ2-3 and V is TRBV27; 7 bases match TRBD1. With V trimmed by 3 bases and J by 2 bases, 8 bases remained unmatched. CDR1 is MNHEY, CDR2 SMNVEV, per germline (reference sequence). CDR3 length: 16 residues.

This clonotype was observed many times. In nucleotides, the CDR3 is TGTGCCAGCAGCCAAGAAGGGACAGCGAACACTGAAGCTTTCTTT. Its translation is CASSQEGTANTEAFF. The chain employs TRBV4-2 and TRBJ1-1, with TRBD1 matching over 7 bases. After removal of 0 bases from V and 1 base from J, the junction contained 2 bases not matched to a gene. Germline V gene lookup returns CDR1 LGHNA and CDR2 YNFKEQ. The CDR3 sequence is 15 residues long.

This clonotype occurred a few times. The CDR3 loop is CSVAASGTYNEQFF. The DNA of the CDR3 is TGCAGCGTTGCGGCTAGCGGGACCTACAATGAGCAGTTCTTC. The rearrangement joins TRBV29-1 to TRBJ2-1, with 9 bases lining up with TRBD2. V was clipped by 4 bases and J by 2 bases; unmatched bases: 3. CDR3 length: 14 amino acids. Germline V CDR1 and CDR2: SQVTM, ANQGSEA.